Described below is a single TCR beta chain sequence and its context. Its antigen is unidentified. This specimen belongs to a study of cytomegalovirus exposure and HLA in healthy donors. V was pared by 3 bases and J by 2 bases, with 14 bases between. Germline V CDR1 and CDR2: LGHNA, YNFKEQ. The CDR3 runs 16 residues. The PCR ran on 60 Vbeta and 13 Jbeta primers. Libraries were prepared by immunoSEQ multiplex PCR; TCRdb keeps only in-frame clonotypes and omits some of them. The sample contains 200,000 or so clones, roughly 80% of which appear only once. Findings and limits, study-wide: In vitro, three CMV-associated chains proved specific for CMV antigens. In a later analysis, common viral pathogens appeared linked to several of the most significant clusters.

This chain links TRBV4-2 with TRBJ1-5; D call uncertain. The material sequenced was PBMCs. This TCR derives from a male donor in good health and CMV-seropositive. CDR3: CASSQREAARNQPQHF. CDR3 DNA sequence: TGTGCCAGCAGCCAGAGGGAGGCCGCACGCAATCAGCCCCAGCATTTT.